What follows describes a single TCR beta chain. These data originate in a study of OX40 agonist ivuxolimab in advanced cancers. Study-level information: The dose of intravenous ivuxolimab that patients received every 2 weeks ranged from 0.01 to 10 mg/kg.

The CDR3 contains 18 residues. The germline CDR1 and CDR2 sequences are SGHNT and YENEEA. Deletions cut 0 bases from V and 3 bases from J, with 21 bases between. Data came from immunoSEQ multiplex PCR; TCRdb stores just in-frame clones and leaves some out. This table has about 73,000 clones, around nine tenths appearing once. This chain connects TRBV11-3 to TRBJ2-7; D is possibly TRBD2 (6 bases). The receptor comes from an adult with an advanced solid tumor such as melanoma, head and neck, liver or kidney cancer. The sample in question was CD4+ or CD8+ T cells sorted from blood, obtained in a trial of the OX40 agonist ivuxolimab. The CDR3 coding sequence is TGTGCCAGCAGCTTAGATTGGGCTAGCGCTCGTGGTATCTACGAGCAGTACTTC. This gives the protein CASSLDWASARGIYEQYF.